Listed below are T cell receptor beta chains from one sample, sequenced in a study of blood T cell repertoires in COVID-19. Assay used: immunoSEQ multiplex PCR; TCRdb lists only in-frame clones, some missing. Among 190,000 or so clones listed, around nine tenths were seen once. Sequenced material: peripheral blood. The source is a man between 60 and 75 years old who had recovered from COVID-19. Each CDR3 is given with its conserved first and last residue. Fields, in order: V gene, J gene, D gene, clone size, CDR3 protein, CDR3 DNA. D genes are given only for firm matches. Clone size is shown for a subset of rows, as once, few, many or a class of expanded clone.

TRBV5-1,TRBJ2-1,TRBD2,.,CASSLSAGELTNEQFF,TGCGCCAGCAGCTTATCAGCGGGGGAACTGACGAATGAGCAGTTCTTC
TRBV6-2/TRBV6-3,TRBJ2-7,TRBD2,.,CASSQPSGSYEQYF,TGTGCCAGCAGTCAACCTAGCGGGAGCTACGAGCAGTACTTC
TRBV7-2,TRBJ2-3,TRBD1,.,CASSLGDRTVTDTQYF,TGTGCCAGCAGCTTAGGGGACAGGACCGTCACAGATACGCAGTATTTT
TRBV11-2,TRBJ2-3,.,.,CASSPGGLSTDTQYF,TGTGCCAGCAGCCCCGGGGGGCTGAGCACAGATACGCAGTATTTT
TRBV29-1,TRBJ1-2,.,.,CSVVQTNYGYTF,TGCAGCGTTGTTCAGACTAACTATGGCTACACCTTC
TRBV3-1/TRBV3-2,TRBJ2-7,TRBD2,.,CASSQELAGGPISYEQYF,TGTGCCAGCAGCCAAGAATTAGCGGGAGGGCCGATTTCCTACGAGCAGTACTTC
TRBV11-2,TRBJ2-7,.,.,CASSLERVSYEQYF,TGTGCCAGCAGCTTAGAGAGGGTATCCTACGAGCAGTACTTC
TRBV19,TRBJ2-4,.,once,CASSIAGYAVRSDIQYF,TGTGCCAGTAGTATAGCGGGATACGCGGTTCGCTCGGACATTCAGTACTTC
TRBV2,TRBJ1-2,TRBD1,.,CASSEATGGYYGYTF,TGTGCCAGCAGTGAAGCGACAGGGGGCTACTATGGCTACACCTTC
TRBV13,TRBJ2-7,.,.,CASSFGNSYEQYF,TGTGCCAGCAGCTTCGGGAATTCCTACGAGCAGTACTTC
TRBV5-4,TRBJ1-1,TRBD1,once,CASSLSAGGTEAFF,TGTGCCAGCAGCTTGTCGGCAGGGGGGACTGAAGCTTTCTTT
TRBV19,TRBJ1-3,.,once,CASHITGNTIYF,TGTGCCAGTCACATCACTGGAAACACCATATATTTT
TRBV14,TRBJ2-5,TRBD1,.,CASSQRQGGHQETQYF,TGTGCCAGCAGCCAGAGACAGGGGGGACACCAAGAGACCCAGTACTTC
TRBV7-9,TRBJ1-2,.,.,CASSWGTPNYGYTF,TGTGCCAGCAGCTGGGGGACACCCAACTATGGCTACACCTTC
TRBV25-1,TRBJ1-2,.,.,CASSPGLRGYTF,TGTGCCAGCAGTCCAGGGTTGCGTGGCTACACCTTC
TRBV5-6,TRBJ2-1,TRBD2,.,CASSLERLAGGGRDNEQFF,TGTGCCAGCAGCTTGGAAAGACTAGCGGGGGGCGGAAGAGACAATGAGCAGTTCTTC
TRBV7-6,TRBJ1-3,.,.,CASSKDGAGNTIYF,TGTGCCAGCAGCAAAGACGGAGCTGGAAACACCATATATTTT
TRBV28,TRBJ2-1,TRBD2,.,CASSMELAGVGNEQFF,TGTGCCAGCAGCATGGAACTAGCGGGAGTGGGGAATGAGCAGTTCTTC
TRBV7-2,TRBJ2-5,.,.,CASSLVPGIQETQYF,TGTGCCAGCAGCTTAGTGCCCGGGATCCAAGAGACCCAGTACTTC
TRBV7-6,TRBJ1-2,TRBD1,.,CASSPAGTGGRGYTF,TGTGCCAGCAGCCCAGCCGGGACAGGGGGCCGGGGCTACACCTTC
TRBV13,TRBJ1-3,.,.,CASSFSRRDSGNTIYF,TGTGCCAGCAGCTTTTCGCGGCGTGACTCTGGAAACACCATATATTTT
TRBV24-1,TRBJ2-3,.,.,CATSDQGPSTDTQYF,TGTGCCACCAGTGACCAGGGCCCCAGCACAGATACGCAGTATTTT